A single sample gave rise to the 15 T cell receptor beta chains below, sequenced in a study of T-cell memory formation after mild COVID-19. TCRdb independently ran MiXCR on the 5' RACE reads; one entry per CDR3 protein. The data contain roughly 580,000 distinct CDR3 sequences, more than 15% of them singletons. The sequenced material came from PBMCs or a T cell subset sorted from them (not recorded which). These receptors came from an adult woman who had mild COVID-19 (a few samples of this study predate the infection). Cell type and time point are not known.

The chain employs TRBV5-1 and TRBJ2-5, with D unclear. Trimming took 6 bases from V and 2 from J, leaving 14 bases between them. In germline, CDR1 is SGHRS, CDR2 YFSETQ. The CDR3 is 14 residues long. Here the CDR3 reads CASKPTTLQETQYF. CDR3 bases: TGCGCCAGCAAACCGACCACTTTACAAGAGACCCAGTACTTC.

This clonotype was seen a few times. The rearrangement joins TRBV4-2 to TRBJ2-2; 7 bases agree with TRBD2. The CDR3 sequence is 14 residues long. Losses at the gene ends were 9 bases for V and 1 base for J; bases not matched to a gene: 5. Germline V gene sequence: CDR1 LGHNA, CDR2 YNFKEQ. The CDR3 sequence is CASKLAKNTGELFF. The CDR3 DNA follows: TGTGCCAGTAAACTAGCGAAGAACACCGGGGAGCTGTTTTTT.

This clonotype has just a few counts. The genes are TRBV20-1 and TRBJ1-1, with 8 bases that match TRBD1. The germline gives CDR1 DFQATT, CDR2 SNEGSKA (reference sequence). Trimming took 3 bases from V and 1 from J; bases not matched to a gene: 4. This CDR3 region has 14 residues. The CDR3 spells CSARRQGRNTEAFF. CDR3 nucleotide sequence: TGCAGTGCTAGGAGACAGGGGAGGAACACTGAAGCTTTCTTT.

This clonotype was found many times. V usage is TRBV20-1 and J usage is TRBJ2-5; tentatively, D is TRBD1 or TRBD2 (6 bases each). V was clipped by 0 bases and J by 1 base, with 12 bases between them. In germline, CDR1 is DFQATT, CDR2 SNEGSKA (reference sequence). The CDR3 length is 15 residues. The chain's CDR3 is CSARDLRGPQETQYF. The CDR3 DNA sequence: TGCAGTGCTAGAGATCTTCGGGGGCCCCAAGAGACCCAGTACTTC.

This chain connects TRBV27 to TRBJ2-3; 7 nucleotides match TRBD1. J was trimmed by 5 bases and V by 5 bases; bases with no gene match: 10. Germline CDR1 and CDR2: MNHEY and SMNVEV (reference sequence). CDR3 length equals 15 residues. The CDR3: CASSPQRQGKDTQYF. The CDR3, as DNA: TGTGCCAGCAGTCCCCAGAGACAGGGTAAAGATACGCAGTATTTT.

This clonotype was seen a handful of times. The CDR3 loop reads CASSFFLRGLAGTGELFF. CDR3 nucleotides: TGTGCCAGCAGTTTTTTTCTACGGGGACTAGCGGGCACCGGGGAGCTGTTTTTT. The chain recombines TRBV12-3 or TRBV12-4 with TRBJ2-2, with 12 bases aligning to TRBD2. V lost 3 bases, J lost 4 bases, and 9 bases stayed unmatched. This CDR3 has 18 residues.

This clonotype was seen at least ten times. The J gene is TRBJ2-1, the V gene TRBV7-9; 9 bases fit TRBD2. The CDR3 is made up of 15 amino acids. Germline V CDR1 and CDR2: SEHNR, FQNEAQ (reference sequence). The V and J ends lost 5 bases and 8 bases, in that order; junction bases with no gene match: 10. CDR3 amino acids: CASSQLRGGGDEQFF. The DNA of the CDR3 is TGTGCCAGCAGCCAACTACGCGGGGGGGGCGATGAGCAGTTCTTC.

In this sample, this clonotype turned up a few times. The J gene is TRBJ1-1, the V gene TRBV5-5, with unresolved D. In germline, CDR1 is SGHKS, CDR2 YYEKEE (reference sequence). CDR3 size: 13 residues. Trimming left V 4 bases short and J 2 bases short, with 9 bases between. In DNA, the CDR3 is TGTGCCAGCAGCGACAAAAGAAACACTGAAGCTTTCTTT. Translation: CASSDKRNTEAFF.

Only a few counts were recorded for this clonotype. J is TRBJ2-3 and V is TRBV6-4, with TRBD2 identical over 11 bases. The CDR3 runs to 15 residues. Germline values: CDR1 MRHNA, CDR2 SNTAGT. With V trimmed by 6 bases and J by 6 bases, 8 bases remained unmatched. The CDR3 DNA is TGTGCCAGCAGCATAGCGGGAGGGTCCCGGGATACGCAGTATTTT. It yields the protein CASSIAGGSRDTQYF.

The table lists this clonotype with a few counts. This chain joins TRBV7-2 and TRBJ2-2, with TRBD2 matching over 9 bases. In germline, CDR1 is SGHTA, CDR2 FQGNSA. The CDR3 is 20 residues long. V lost 1 base, J lost 6 bases, and 18 bases stayed unmatched. CDR3 protein: CASSLDRIGGAGGPAGELFF. The CDR3 bases are TGTGCCAGCAGCTTAGATCGGATCGGTGGGGCGGGAGGGCCCGCCGGGGAGCTGTTTTTT.

The chain combines TRBV24-1 with TRBJ2-1, with 14 positions matching TRBD2. The J segment lost 9 bases and the V segment lost 5 bases, leaving 20 bases of the junction unmatched. The V gene's germline CDR1 is KGHDR and CDR2 SFDVKD. This CDR3 region has 20 residues. CDR3 sequence (DNA): TGTGCCACCAGTGGAGTAGGGACTAGCGGGAGCCAATACTTCGGGATTGAGCAGTTCTTC. Its translation is CATSGVGTSGSQYFGIEQFF.

This clonotype was seen ten or more times. The gene calls are TRBV2 and TRBJ2-7; 11 bases align to TRBD2. This CDR3 is built from 15 residues. Germline values: CDR1 SNHLY, CDR2 FYNNEI. Germline trimming cut 7 bases from V and 3 bases from J; bases unmatched to any gene: 8. The DNA of the CDR3 is TGTGCCAGCACAGATCTAGCGGGGGGATACTACGAGCAGTACTTC. Translating it yields CASTDLAGGYYEQYF.

J is TRBJ2-1 and V is TRBV21-1; TRBD2 is the table's D call and was not checked against the DNA. TRBV21-1 is classified as a pseudogene. The CDR3 runs 14 residues. This CDR3 is CASTDWLVSNEQFF. As DNA, the CDR3 is TGTGCCAGCACAGATTGGCTAGTCAGCAATGAGCAGTTCTTC.

This clonotype occurred many times. The chain joins TRBV12-3 or TRBV12-4 to TRBJ2-7; 7 bases match TRBD1. The CDR3 length is 15 residues. V dropped 6 bases and J dropped 0; count of bases not matched to a gene: 8. The CDR3 spells CASSPTGVGSYEQYF. CDR3 coding DNA: TGTGCCAGCAGCCCAACAGGGGTAGGCTCCTACGAGCAGTACTTC.

This chain joins TRBV6-5 and TRBJ1-5, with D possibly TRBD1 on 6 matching bases. The CDR3 totals 13 residues. V lost 10 bases to trimming and J lost 2 bases, with 12 bases between them. The germline gives CDR1 MNHEY, CDR2 SVGAGI. Written as DNA, the CDR3 is TGTGCCACTTCTTGGACAGGCAATCAGCCCCAGCATTTT. Translation: CATSWTGNQPQHF.